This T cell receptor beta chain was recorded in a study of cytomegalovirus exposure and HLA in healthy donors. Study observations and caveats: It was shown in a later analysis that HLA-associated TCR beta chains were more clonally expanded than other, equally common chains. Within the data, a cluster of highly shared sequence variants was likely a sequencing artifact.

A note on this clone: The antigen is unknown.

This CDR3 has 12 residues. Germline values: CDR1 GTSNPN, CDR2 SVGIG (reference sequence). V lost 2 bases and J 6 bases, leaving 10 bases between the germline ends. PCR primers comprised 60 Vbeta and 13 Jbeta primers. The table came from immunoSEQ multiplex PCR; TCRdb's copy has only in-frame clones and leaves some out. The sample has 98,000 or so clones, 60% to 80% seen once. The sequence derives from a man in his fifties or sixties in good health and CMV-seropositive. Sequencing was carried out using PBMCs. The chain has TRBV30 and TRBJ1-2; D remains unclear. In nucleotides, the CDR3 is TGTGCCTGGAGTCCCACCGGGGATGGCTACACCTTC. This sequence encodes CAWSPTGDGYTF.